The 28 T cell receptor beta chains presented below share a single source sample, sequenced in a study of OX40 agonist ivuxolimab in advanced cancers. The assay was immunoSEQ multiplex PCR, and TCRdb's table has in-frame clones only and misses some. The sample includes about 77,000 clones, around 88% of them seen just once. This specimen consisted of CD4+ or CD8+ T cells sorted from blood, obtained in a trial of the OX40 agonist ivuxolimab. The source of these receptors is an adult with an advanced solid tumor such as melanoma, head and neck, liver or kidney cancer.

This clone was detected only once. The rearrangement uses TRBV19 and TRBJ2-5; D might be TRBD2 (6 bases). The ends were cut back, 10 bases at V and 1 base at J, with 16 bases in the middle. Germline CDR1 is LNHDA and CDR2 is SQIVND (reference sequence). The CDR3 extends over 14 amino acids. The CDR3 region has the DNA TGTGCCACGAAAGGCGGGACGGCCCAAGAGACCCAGTACTTC. Its protein product is CATKGGTAQETQYF.

V is TRBV6-5 and J is TRBJ1-4, with D possibly being TRBD1 (5 bases). The V gene's germline CDR1 is MNHEY and CDR2 SVGAGI. V lost 6 bases to trimming and J lost 4 bases, with 15 bases between them. The CDR3 totals 15 residues. The CDR3 loop reads CASSPGGRYNEKLFF. CDR3 in DNA: TGTGCCAGCAGCCCGGGGGGACGGTATAATGAAAAACTGTTTTTT.

J is TRBJ2-2 and V is TRBV5-4; 7 bases fit TRBD1. CDR1 and CDR2 (germline): SGHNT, YYREEE (reference sequence). CDR3 size: 14 residues. Unmatched junction bases numbered 1, after V lost 3 bases and J lost 2 bases. In DNA, the CDR3 is TGTGCCAGCAGCTACAGGGGAAACACCGGGGAGCTGTTTTTT. It is translated as CASSYRGNTGELFF.

This clone was observed a single time. This chain links TRBV25-1 with TRBJ1-2; D gene ambiguous. Germline CDR1 and CDR2: MGHDK and SYGVNS. The V gene lost 1 base and the J gene lost 7 bases, with 16 bases spanning the gap. This CDR3 region has 15 residues. CDR3 nucleotides: TGTGCCAGCAGTGAATCAAGTCCAGCTATAGGTGGCTACACCTTC. Protein product: CASSESSPAIGGYTF.

This chain connects TRBV11-3 to TRBJ1-1; no definite D call. CDR1 is SGHNT, CDR2 YENEEA, per germline. V was clipped by 1 base and J by 11 bases, with 8 bases between them. The CDR3 spans 11 residues. CDR3 in DNA: TGTGCCAGCAGCTTAGCTGAGGGCGCTTTCTTT. Its protein is CASSLAEGAFF.

The chain employs TRBV30 and TRBJ1-3; no definite D call. In germline, CDR1 is GTSNPN, CDR2 SVGIG (reference sequence). CDR3 length equals 13 residues. V was clipped by 5 bases and J by 0 bases, with 8 bases between them. The CDR3 reads CAWGVYSGNTIYF. The CDR3 nucleotides are TGTGCCTGGGGAGTTTACTCTGGAAACACCATATATTTT.

This clone qualifies as medium-sized. The rearrangement joins TRBV10-1 to TRBJ1-5, with D unclear. Trimming shortened V by 3 bases and J by 0 bases, and 3 bases separated the two germline ends. The germline V gene encodes CDR1 WNHNN and CDR2 SYGVQD (reference sequence). CDR3 length equals 13 residues. The CDR3 sequence: CASSETSNQPQHF. In nucleotides, the CDR3 is TGCGCCAGCAGTGAAACTAGCAATCAGCCCCAGCATTTT.

The chain has TRBV30 and TRBJ1-1; unclear D gene. This CDR3 is built from 17 residues. V shed 1 base and J shed 4 bases, with 22 bases lying between them. The germline CDR1 and CDR2 sequences are GTSNPN and SVGIG (reference sequence). CDR3 bases: TGTGCCTGGAGTGCTCATTTCTCGTCACTCGCCGGCACTGAAGCTTTCTTT. This codes for CAWSAHFSSLAGTEAFF.

Only a few counts were recorded for this clone. The chain recombines TRBV19 with TRBJ1-1, with D unresolved. CDR3 length equals 15 residues. The V gene lost 11 bases and the J gene lost 1 base, with 20 bases spanning the gap. Germline-derived CDR1 and CDR2 are LNHDA and SQIVND (reference sequence). CDR3 protein: CACTIRAEANTEAFF. Written as DNA, the CDR3 is TGTGCCTGCACGATACGGGCGGAGGCGAACACTGAAGCTTTCTTT.

J is TRBJ2-7 and V is TRBV11-2; TRBD1 matches at 10 bases. The J segment lost 5 bases and the V segment lost 4 bases, leaving 5 bases of the junction unmatched. Germline lookup yields CDR1 SGHAT and CDR2 FQNNGV. This CDR3 comprises 14 residues. The CDR3 reads CASSSRDRGNEQYF. Written as DNA, the CDR3 is TGTGCCAGCAGCTCCCGGGACAGGGGCAACGAGCAGTACTTC.

The chain links TRBV11-1 to TRBJ1-2; 8 bases line up with TRBD1. The germline V gene has CDR1 SGHAT and CDR2 FQDESV (reference sequence). This CDR3 spans 13 amino acids. Unmatched junction bases numbered 3, after V lost 5 bases and J lost 4 bases. CDR3 nucleotides: TGTGCCAGCAGCCAGGGGGCGGTCTATGGCTACACCTTC. Its translation: CASSQGAVYGYTF.

The chain carries TRBV28 and TRBJ1-3; no definite D call. Germline-derived CDR1 and CDR2 are MDHEN and SYDVKM. V lost 7 bases and J lost 0, with 7 bases in between. The CDR3 loop spans 13 amino acids. CDR3 protein: CASTGYSGNTIYF. The CDR3 DNA sequence: TGTGCCAGCACGGGTTACTCTGGAAACACCATATATTTT.

The chain is built from TRBV2 and TRBJ2-6; 7 nucleotides align to TRBD2. The CDR3 is made up of 16 amino acids. Trimming took 3 bases from V and 4 from J; bases not matched to a gene: 6. Germline CDR1 reads SNHLY; CDR2 reads FYNNEI. The CDR3, as DNA: TGTGCCAGCAGTGACCTACTAGCGACCGGGGCCAACGTCCTGACTTTC. It yields the protein CASSDLLATGANVLTF.

The CDR3 spells CASSLVGPQETQYF. The DNA of the CDR3 is TGTGCCAGCAGCTTAGTAGGACCACAAGAGACCCAGTACTTC. The J gene is TRBJ2-5, the V gene TRBV7-6; D call uncertain. The V end was cut by 1 base, the J end by 2 bases, with 8 bases between. In germline, CDR1 is SGHVS, CDR2 FNYEAQ. The CDR3 length is 14 residues. Full variable domain (rest looked up from reference TRBV7-6 and TRBJ2-5): GAGVSQSPRYKVTKRGQDVALRCDPISGHVSLYWYRQALGQGPEFLTYFNYEAQQDKSGLPNDRFSAERPEGSISTLTIQRTEQRDSAMYRCASSLVGPQETQYFGPGTRLLVL.

The gene calls are TRBV5-3 and TRBJ1-1; D is unclear. TRBV5-3 is recorded as an ORF, its role being uncertain. V was trimmed by 3 bases and J by 4 bases, leaving 4 bases between them. The CDR3 runs to 11 residues. CDR3 DNA: TGTGCCAGAAGCTGGGTCACTGAAGCTTTCTTT. Translating gives CARSWVTEAFF.

The table lists this clone with a few counts. The chain uses TRBV6-6 and TRBJ1-2; 10 nucleotides agree with TRBD1. V shed 11 bases and J 7 bases; nucleotides not matched to a gene: 10. There are 13 residues in the CDR3. Germline-derived CDR1 and CDR2 are MNHNY and SVGAGI (reference sequence). The CDR3 sequence is CAVKTGGSSGYTF. The CDR3 region has the DNA TGTGCCGTCAAGACAGGGGGCTCTAGTGGCTACACCTTC.

The V and J genes are TRBV29-1 and TRBJ2-3, with TRBD1 matching over 9 bases. Germline CDR1 reads SQVTM; CDR2 reads ANQGSEA. Trimming at V came to 4 bases and at J to 6 bases, leaving 5 bases not matched to a gene. The CDR3 is 13 amino acids. CDR3 in amino acids: CSVVDRGRDTQYF. CDR3 nucleotides: TGCAGCGTTGTGGACAGGGGACGGGATACGCAGTATTTT.

The rearrangement uses TRBV2 and TRBJ2-7, with 8 nucleotides matching TRBD1. This CDR3 has 13 amino acids. From germline, CDR1 is SNHLY and CDR2 FYNNEI. Trimming took 10 bases from V and 7 from J; bases not matched to a gene: 12. The CDR3 bases are TGTGCCACCGCCGGGGACAGGAATGGGGAGCAGTACTTC. It yields the protein CATAGDRNGEQYF.

About this clone itself: A read error may produce the germline difference seen at one junction end. This rearrangement joins TRBV11-2 to TRBJ2-7; D not certain. Germline V gene sequence: CDR1 SGHAT, CDR2 FQNNGV. The CDR3 is 11 amino acids. The CDR3 coding sequence is TGTGCCAGCGGCTTAGAGGACGAGCAGTACTTC. Its protein is CASGLEDEQYF. The full variable domain, in which reference TRBV11-2 and TRBJ2-7 provide the parts outside the CDR3, is EAGVAQSPRYKIIEKRQSVAFWCNPISGHATLYWYQQILGQGPKLLIQFQNNGVVDDSQLPKDRFSAERLKGVDSTLKIQPAKLEDSAVYLCASGLEDEQYFGPGTRLTVT.

V and J are TRBV5-4 and TRBJ2-3, with 11 bases fitting TRBD2. This CDR3 has 16 amino acids. Per the germline V gene, CDR1 is SGHNT and CDR2 is YYREEE (reference sequence). Unmatched junction bases numbered 8, after V lost 4 bases and J lost 4 bases. CDR3 DNA: TGTGCCAGCAGCCACCGACTAGCGGGGAAGGCAGATACGCAGTATTTT. Protein sequence: CASSHRLAGKADTQYF.

This chain joins TRBV5-1 and TRBJ2-3, with 10 positions matching TRBD1. The CDR3 is 16 amino acids. Germline V gene lookup returns CDR1 SGHRS and CDR2 YFSETQ. The junction had 5 bases not matched to a gene; V was cut back by 3 bases and J by 1 base. CDR3 in amino acids: CASSSLTGGGTDTQYF. The CDR3 nucleotides are TGCGCCAGCAGCTCCCTGACAGGGGGCGGCACAGATACGCAGTATTTT.

This rearrangement joins TRBV25-1 to TRBJ1-4, with 7 nucleotides matching TRBD1. Germline V CDR1 and CDR2: MGHDK, SYGVNS. Unmatched junction bases numbered 8, after V lost 8 bases and J lost 5 bases. This CDR3 is 14 amino acids long. CDR3 sequence: CASGTGQMNEKLFF. The DNA for the CDR3 is TGTGCCAGCGGAACGGGACAGATGAATGAAAAACTGTTTTTT.

The rearrangement uses TRBV11-2 and TRBJ2-7, with TRBD1 as a possible D gene (5 bases). The V end lost 3 bases, the J end lost 1 base, and 7 bases lay between the germline ends. From germline, CDR1 is SGHAT and CDR2 FQNNGV. The CDR3 runs 13 residues. CDR3 nucleotide sequence: TGTGCCAGCAGCTTGGCAGGGTCCTACGAGCAGTACTTC. As protein: CASSLAGSYEQYF. The complete variable domain, with remaining parts taken from reference TRBV11-2 and TRBJ2-7, reads EAGVAQSPRYKIIEKRQSVAFWCNPISGHATLYWYQQILGQGPKLLIQFQNNGVVDDSQLPKDRFSAERLKGVDSTLKIQPAKLEDSAVYLCASSLAGSYEQYFGPGTRLTVT.

The chain recombines TRBV6-4 with TRBJ2-3; D not resolved. The CDR3 is 13 amino acids. The germline V gene has CDR1 MRHNA and CDR2 SNTAGT. Trimming pared 8 bases from V and 4 bases from J, leaving 13 bases between. CDR3 nucleotide sequence: TGTGCCAGCGGTCCTGGGCCTGCAGATACGCAGTATTTT. Protein: CASGPGPADTQYF.

The chain joins TRBV7-9 to TRBJ1-4, with D perhaps TRBD1 (5 bases). Deletions cut 8 bases from V and 8 bases from J, with 12 bases between. The germline gives CDR1 SEHNR, CDR2 FQNEAQ (reference sequence). CDR3 size: 12 residues. DNA for the CDR3: TGTGCCAGCCGCGACAGTAGAGAAAAACTGTTTTTT. Its protein is CASRDSREKLFF.

V gene TRBV18 combines with J gene TRBJ2-7, with 9 positions matching TRBD2. The CDR3 runs 15 residues. Trimming at V came to 3 bases and at J to 7 bases, leaving 10 bases not matched to a gene. Germline CDR1 KGHSH, CDR2 LQKENI. DNA of the CDR3: TGTGCCAGCTCACCTCCTAGCGGGAAAACGGGTGAGCAGTACTTC. This sequence encodes CASSPPSGKTGEQYF.

The chain couples TRBV19 to TRBJ2-3, with D perhaps matching TRBD1 or TRBD2 (6 bases each). The germline CDR1 and CDR2 sequences are LNHDA and SQIVND (reference sequence). The CDR3 contains 15 residues. V was clipped by 6 bases and J by 5 bases, with 18 bases between them. CDR3 sequence reads: CASSRPLGGGDTQYF. The CDR3 coding sequence is TGTGCCAGTAGCAGACCCCTAGGAGGGGGAGATACGCAGTATTTT.

The chain carries TRBV2 and TRBJ2-5, with D perhaps assigned TRBD1 or TRBD2 (6 bases each). With 7 bases removed from V and 5 bases from J, the gap between germline ends came to 14 bases. The CDR3 runs to 13 residues. CDR1 SNHLY and CDR2 FYNNEI come from the germline V gene. CDR3 nucleotides: TGTGCCAGCATTAGGGGGGCTCTGGAGACCCAGTACTTC. This encodes CASIRGALETQYF.